The entry that follows covers one T cell receptor beta chain sequence. This sample was taken from a study of T cells expressing NK-cell markers. The germline gives CDR1 GTSNPN, CDR2 SVGIG (reference sequence). The CDR3 has 13 amino acids. Making the TCR beta cDNA relied on 5'RACE template switching with UMIs. TCRdb re-called the 5' RACE reads, yielding one record per CDR3 amino acid sequence without DNA. Across 250,000 to 300,000 distinct CDR3 sequences, the top ten clones capture around 3.9% of the sample. Material: blood T cells: a sorted CD56 or NKG2C T cell subset, CD4+ or CD8+ T cells, or bulk PBMC T cells (not recorded which). The TCR was taken from a woman aged 18 to 75 in good health. The rearrangement uses TRBV30 and TRBJ2-5; TCRdb reports TRBD2, a call that lacks DNA to check it against. CDR3 loop: CAWTASGQETQYF.